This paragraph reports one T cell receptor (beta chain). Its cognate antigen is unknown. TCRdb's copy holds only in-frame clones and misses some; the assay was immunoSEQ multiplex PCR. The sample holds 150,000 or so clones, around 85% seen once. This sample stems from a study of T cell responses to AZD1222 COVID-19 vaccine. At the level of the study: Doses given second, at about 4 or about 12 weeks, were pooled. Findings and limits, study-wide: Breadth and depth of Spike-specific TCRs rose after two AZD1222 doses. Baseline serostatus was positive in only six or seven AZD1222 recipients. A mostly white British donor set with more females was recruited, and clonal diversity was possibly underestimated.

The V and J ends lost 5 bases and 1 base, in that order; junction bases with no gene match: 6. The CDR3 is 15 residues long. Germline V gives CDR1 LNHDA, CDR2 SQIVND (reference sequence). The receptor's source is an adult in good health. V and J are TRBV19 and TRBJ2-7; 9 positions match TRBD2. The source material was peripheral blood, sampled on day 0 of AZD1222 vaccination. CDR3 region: CASSPLAGNSYEQYF. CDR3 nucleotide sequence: TGTGCCAGTAGTCCGCTAGCGGGGAATTCCTACGAGCAGTACTTC.